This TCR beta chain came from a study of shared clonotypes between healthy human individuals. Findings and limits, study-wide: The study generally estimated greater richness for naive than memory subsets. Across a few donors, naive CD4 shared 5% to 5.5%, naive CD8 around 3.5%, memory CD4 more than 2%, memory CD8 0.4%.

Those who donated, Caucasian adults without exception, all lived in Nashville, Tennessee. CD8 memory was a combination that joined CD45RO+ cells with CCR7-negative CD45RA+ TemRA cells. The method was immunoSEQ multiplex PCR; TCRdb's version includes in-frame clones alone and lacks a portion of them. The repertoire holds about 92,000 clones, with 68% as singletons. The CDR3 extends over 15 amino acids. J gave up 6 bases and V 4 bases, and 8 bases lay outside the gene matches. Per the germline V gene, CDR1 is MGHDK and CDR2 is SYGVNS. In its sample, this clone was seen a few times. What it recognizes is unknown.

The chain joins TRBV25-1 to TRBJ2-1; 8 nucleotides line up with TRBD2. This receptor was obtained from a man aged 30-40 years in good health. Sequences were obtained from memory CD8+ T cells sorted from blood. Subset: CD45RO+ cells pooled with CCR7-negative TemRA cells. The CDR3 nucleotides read TGTGCCAGCAGTGCTTCAGCGGGAGAAAGCAATGAGCAGTTCTTC. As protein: CASSASAGESNEQFF.